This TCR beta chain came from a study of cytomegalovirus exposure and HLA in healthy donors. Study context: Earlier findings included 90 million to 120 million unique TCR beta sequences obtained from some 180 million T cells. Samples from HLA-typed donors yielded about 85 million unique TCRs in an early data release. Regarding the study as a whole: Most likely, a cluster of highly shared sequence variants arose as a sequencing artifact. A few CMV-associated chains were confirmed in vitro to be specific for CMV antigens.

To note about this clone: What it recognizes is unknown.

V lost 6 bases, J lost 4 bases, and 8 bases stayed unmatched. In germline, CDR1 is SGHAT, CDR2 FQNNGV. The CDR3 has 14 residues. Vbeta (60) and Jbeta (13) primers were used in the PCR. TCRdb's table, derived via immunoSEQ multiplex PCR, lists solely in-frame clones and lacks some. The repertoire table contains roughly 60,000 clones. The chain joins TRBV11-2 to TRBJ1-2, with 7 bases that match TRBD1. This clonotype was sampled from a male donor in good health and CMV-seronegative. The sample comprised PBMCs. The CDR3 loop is CASRPTGFSYGYTF. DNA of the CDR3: TGTGCCAGCAGACCGACAGGGTTTTCCTATGGCTACACCTTC.